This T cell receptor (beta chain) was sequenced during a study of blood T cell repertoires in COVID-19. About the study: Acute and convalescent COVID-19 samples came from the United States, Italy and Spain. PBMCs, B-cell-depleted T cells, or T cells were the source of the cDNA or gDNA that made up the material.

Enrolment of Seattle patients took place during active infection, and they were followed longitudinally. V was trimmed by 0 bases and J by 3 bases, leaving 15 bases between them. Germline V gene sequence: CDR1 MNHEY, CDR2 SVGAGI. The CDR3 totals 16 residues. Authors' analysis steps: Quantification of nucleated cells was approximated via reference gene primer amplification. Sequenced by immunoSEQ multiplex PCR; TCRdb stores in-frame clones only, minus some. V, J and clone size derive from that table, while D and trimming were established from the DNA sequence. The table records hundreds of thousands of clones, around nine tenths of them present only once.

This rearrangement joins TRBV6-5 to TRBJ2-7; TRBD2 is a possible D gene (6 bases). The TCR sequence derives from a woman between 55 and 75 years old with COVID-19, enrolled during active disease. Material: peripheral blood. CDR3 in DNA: TGTGCCAGCAGTTACTCGGCTTCGGGACTCCGCTACGAGCAGTACTTC. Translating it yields CASSYSASGLRYEQYF.